This TCR beta chain came from a study of radiotherapy plus CTLA-4 blockade in lung cancer. About the research overall: Disease control was present in under 35% of patients, and objective responses in about 18%. General study findings and limits: Reported findings show early blood T cell clone dynamics, with interferon-beta, best predicted response. In blood, TCR clones derived from the tumor expanded after radiotherapy plus ipilimumab.

The table lists this clone with a count of one. The target antigen is unknown. Profiled with immunoSEQ multiplex PCR; TCRdb holds only in-frame clones, not every one. Among around 63,000 clones, approximately 76% were seen once, and the ten largest hold 15% to 20%. This CDR3 has 14 amino acids. Per germline, CDR1 MNHEY and CDR2 SMNVEV (reference sequence). Ipilimumab CTLA-4 blockade and focal radiation were given to patients with chemo-refractory metastatic non-small-cell lung cancer. The rearrangement joins TRBV27 to TRBJ2-5; 12 positions agree with TRBD2. The J call may be faulty, since TRBJ2-7 better matches the DNA end. The TCR sequence derives from a human donor with non-small cell lung cancer whose response to radiotherapy plus ipilimumab could not be evaluated. Some clones in this sample may be carry-over from other donors' samples. The sequencing used peripheral blood, collected from a patient treated with radiotherapy plus ipilimumab. The DNA for the CDR3 is TGTGCCAGCAGTGCTAGCGGGGGGGCGTACGAGCAGTACTTC. As protein: CASSASGGAYEQYF.